This TCR beta chain was observed in a study of PD-1 blockade in classical Hodgkin lymphoma. The germline CDR1 and CDR2 sequences are MGHRA and YSYEKL. V dropped 2 bases and J dropped 6; count of bases not matched to a gene: 7. CDR3 size: 17 residues. Profiling relied on immunoSEQ multiplex PCR, and the TCRdb table lists in-frame clones only, not all of them. The table records 96,000 or so clones, about 93% of them present only once. Documented time point: cycle 4 day 1 (C4D1), after 5 to 7 weeks of nivolumab. Each patient relapsed following autologous stem cell transplantation, and prior brentuximab vedotin exposure differed.

The source is a human donor with classical Hodgkin lymphoma. This sample comprised peripheral blood mononuclear cells (PBMCs), obtained before the fourth cycle of nivolumab. This chain uses TRBV4-1 with TRBJ2-1; TRBD2 aligns across 13 bases. CDR3 in DNA: TGCGCCAGCAGCCAACTCCGGACTAGCGGGAGTGGCAATGAGCAGTTCTTC. This sequence encodes CASSQLRTSGSGNEQFF.